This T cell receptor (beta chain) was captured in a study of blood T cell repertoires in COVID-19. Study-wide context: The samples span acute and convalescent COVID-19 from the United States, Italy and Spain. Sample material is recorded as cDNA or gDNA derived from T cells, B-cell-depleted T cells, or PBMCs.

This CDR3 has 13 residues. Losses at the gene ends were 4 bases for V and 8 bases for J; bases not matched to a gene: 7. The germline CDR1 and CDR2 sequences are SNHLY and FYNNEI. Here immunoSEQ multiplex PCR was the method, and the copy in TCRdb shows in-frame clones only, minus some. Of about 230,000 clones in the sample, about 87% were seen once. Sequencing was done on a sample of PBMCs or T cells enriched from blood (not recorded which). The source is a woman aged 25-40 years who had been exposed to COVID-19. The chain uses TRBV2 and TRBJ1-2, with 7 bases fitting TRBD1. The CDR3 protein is CASSGDRVVGYTF. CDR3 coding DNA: TGTGCCAGCAGTGGCGACAGGGTCGTCGGCTACACCTTC.